This T cell receptor (beta chain) emerged from a study of blood T cell repertoires in COVID-19. Germline V gene lookup returns CDR1 SQVTM and CDR2 ANQGSEA. V dropped 4 bases and J dropped 4; count of bases not matched to a gene: 15. The CDR3 loop spans 17 amino acids. In the study's own analysis: Nucleated cell number was recorded as an estimate derived from reference gene primer amplification. Profiling relied on immunoSEQ multiplex PCR, and the TCRdb table lists in-frame clones only, not all of them. V, J and clone size were drawn from that table, and D and trimming were deduced from the DNA. The sample contains approximately 94,000 clones, 85% of which appear only once.

This clonotype was obtained from a man aged 50 to 59 with active or convalescent COVID-19. V and J are TRBV29-1 and TRBJ2-3; 9 nucleotides align to TRBD2. The sequenced sample consisted of peripheral blood. The CDR3 region is CSVVEFGAGGIADTQYF. The CDR3 coding sequence is TGCAGCGTTGTAGAATTCGGAGCGGGAGGAATCGCAGATACGCAGTATTTT.